Below, 32 T cell receptor beta chains from the same sample are listed, as sequenced in a study of T-cell memory formation after mild COVID-19. TCRdb reprocessed the 5' RACE reads via MiXCR and lists one record per CDR3 protein. In the table there are about 470,000 distinct CDR3 sequences, around 25% of which are singletons. Sequences were obtained from PBMCs or a T cell subset sorted from them (not recorded which). All receptors come from an adult woman who had mild COVID-19 (a few samples of this study predate the infection). Cell type and time point are not known.

The V gene is TRBV20-1, the J gene TRBJ2-7; 7 nucleotides align to TRBD1. This CDR3 has 13 residues. Germline CDR1 is DFQATT and CDR2 is SNEGSKA (reference sequence). Unmatched junction bases numbered 9, after V lost 6 bases and J lost 4 bases. The CDR3 loop reads CSATGRGKYEQYF. As DNA, the CDR3 is TGCAGTGCGACAGGGAGAGGAAAGTACGAGCAGTACTTC.

This chain joins TRBV7-2 and TRBJ2-3; 11 bases are shared with TRBD2. V shed 7 bases and J 0 bases; nucleotides not matched to a gene: 6. Germline V CDR1 and CDR2: SGHTA, FQGNSA. There are 16 residues in the CDR3. The chain's CDR3 is CASISSGRISTDTQYF. The CDR3 DNA sequence: TGTGCCAGCATCTCTAGCGGGAGGATCAGCACAGATACGCAGTATTTT.

This clonotype was observed a few times. This chain connects TRBV29-1 to TRBJ2-1; 9 bases are a match to TRBD2. CDR1 is SQVTM and CDR2 is ANQGSEA in the germline V gene. The V gene end was trimmed by 7 bases and the J gene end by 0 bases; junction bases not matched to a gene: 4. The CDR3 loop spans 14 amino acids. CDR3 sequence reads: CSGSGGSSYNEQFF. The CDR3 region has the DNA TGCAGCGGCAGCGGGGGGAGCTCCTACAATGAGCAGTTCTTC.

The V gene is TRBV2, the J gene TRBJ1-2, with D possibly TRBD1 on 5 matching bases. V was trimmed by 6 bases and J by 5 bases, leaving 13 bases between them. CDR3 length equals 13 residues. Germline V gene lookup returns CDR1 SNHLY and CDR2 FYNNEI. Here the CDR3 reads CASRGTVNYGYTF. In DNA, the CDR3 is TGTGCCAGCAGGGGGACGGTGAATTATGGCTACACCTTC.

This clonotype was seen a few times. This chain joins TRBV2 and TRBJ2-2, with D perhaps TRBD1 (5 bases). The V gene's germline CDR1 is SNHLY and CDR2 FYNNEI. This CDR3 comprises 15 residues. V was cut by 6 bases and J by 4 bases, with 15 bases left in between. In nucleotides, the CDR3 is TGTGCCAGCAGAGTGAAAGGGGCTACCACCGGGGAGCTGTTTTTT. Translated, it gives CASRVKGATTGELFF. Combining the CDR3 with reference TRBV2 and TRBJ2-2 gives the whole variable domain EPEVTQTPSHQVTQMGQEVILRCVPISNHLYFYWYRQILGQKVEFLVSFYNNEISEKSEIFDDQFSVERPDGSNFTLKIRSTKLEDSAMYFCASRVKGATTGELFFGEGSRLTVL.

The chain combines TRBV24-1 with TRBJ2-5; 12 positions agree with TRBD1. With V trimmed by 4 bases and J by 2 bases, 4 bases remained unmatched. Per germline, CDR1 KGHDR and CDR2 SFDVKD. The CDR3 sequence is 16 residues long. The CDR3: CATSERDRGLQETQYF. CDR3 in DNA: TGTGCCACCAGTGAAAGGGACAGGGGGCTTCAAGAGACCCAGTACTTC.

The chain employs TRBV6-1 and TRBJ2-7; TRBD2 aligns across 9 bases. This CDR3 contains 12 residues. Trimming took 7 bases from V and 9 from J; bases not matched to a gene: 7. CDR1 MNHNS and CDR2 SASEGT come from the germline V gene. The CDR3 bases are TGTGCCAGCAAAGGACTAGCGTATGGGCAGTACTTC. Translation: CASKGLAYGQYF.

The table lists this clonotype with a few counts. V usage is TRBV12-3 or TRBV12-4 and J usage is TRBJ2-6; 10 bases align to TRBD2. V shed 6 bases, J shed 0 bases, and the junction held 8 bases outside the gene matches. The CDR3 loop spans 18 amino acids. The CDR3 is CASSPLAGVPSGANVLTF. The CDR3 DNA reads as TGTGCCAGCAGCCCTCTAGCGGGGGTTCCCTCTGGGGCCAACGTCCTGACTTTC.

The CDR3 is CASSLEVSFRETQYF. CDR3 DNA: TGTGCCAGCAGCTTGGAAGTTAGTTTCAGGGAGACCCAGTACTTC. The rearrangement uses TRBV5-6 and TRBJ2-5; D is undetermined. Germline assignment: CDR1 SGHDT and CDR2 YYEEEE. The CDR3 sequence is 15 residues long. Deletions cut 0 bases from V and 5 bases from J, with 14 bases between.

The chain employs TRBV6-4 and TRBJ1-3, with 7 bases fitting TRBD1. Germline lookup yields CDR1 MRHNA and CDR2 SNTAGT. J was trimmed by 2 bases and V by 3 bases; bases with no gene match: 1. There are 14 residues in the CDR3. DNA for the CDR3: TGTGCCAGCAGTGAGGGACAGCCTGGAAACACCATATATTTT. Its protein product is CASSEGQPGNTIYF.

This sequence joins TRBV5-1 and TRBJ2-7; a weak D match, TRBD1 (5 bases). Germline-derived CDR1 and CDR2 are SGHRS and YFSETQ. This CDR3 has 14 amino acids. Deletions cut 2 bases from V and 0 bases from J, with 9 bases between. Written as DNA, the CDR3 is TGCGCCAGCAGCTTCCGGACAAGCTCCTACGAGCAGTACTTC. It specifies CASSFRTSSYEQYF.

About this clonotype itself: One end of the junction does not line up with germline, which may come from a read error. The CDR3 protein is CDSSPVAKNIQYF. The CDR3 DNA reads TGTGACAGCAGTCCGGTAGCCAAAAACATTCAGTACTTC. V and J are TRBV6-1 and TRBJ2-4; D not resolved. Germline loops: CDR1 MNHNS, CDR2 SASEGT. This CDR3 region has 13 residues.

In DNA form, the CDR3 reads TGTGCCAGCAGGCCGGACCCGGCGATCTCCTACAATGAGCAGTTCTTC. Translating gives CASRPDPAISYNEQFF. The V and J genes are TRBV12-3 or TRBV12-4 and TRBJ2-1; D ambiguous. The V and J ends lost 6 bases and 0 bases respectively, with 15 bases between them. The CDR3 covers 16 residues.

This chain links TRBV7-9 with TRBJ2-7, with a tentative D call TRBD2 (6 bases). The germline V gene encodes CDR1 SEHNR and CDR2 FQNEAQ (reference sequence). Trimming took off 5 bases at V and 0 bases at J, with 17 bases between the two ends. CDR3 length: 16 residues. CDR3: CASSPLAGGVSYEQYF. The DNA for the CDR3 is TGTGCCAGCAGCCCACTAGCCGGGGGTGTCTCCTACGAGCAGTACTTC. The full variable domain, its missing parts supplied by reference TRBV7-9 and TRBJ2-7, is DTGVSQNPRHKITKRGQNVTFRCDPISEHNRLYWYRQTLGQGPEFLTYFQNEAQLEKSRLLSDRFSAERPKGSFSTLEIQRTEQGDSAMYLCASSPLAGGVSYEQYFGPGTRLTVT.

This clonotype was counted between two and nine times. The rearrangement links TRBV24-1 to TRBJ2-2; 9 bases are a match to TRBD2. With V trimmed by 2 bases and J by 4 bases, 10 bases remained unmatched. The V gene's germline CDR1 is KGHDR and CDR2 SFDVKD. There are 18 residues in the CDR3. The CDR3 loop reads CATSDSPLAGYTTGELFF. CDR3 coding DNA: TGTGCCACCAGTGATTCCCCTCTAGCGGGATACACCACCGGGGAGCTGTTTTTT.

This clonotype was counted between two and nine times. V is TRBV7-9 and J is TRBJ2-1; 10 bases map to TRBD1. The germline gives CDR1 SEHNR, CDR2 FQNEAQ (reference sequence). The CDR3 sequence is 16 residues long. V lost 6 bases and J lost 1; bases outside the gene matches: 6. In DNA form, the CDR3 reads TGTGCCAGCAGAGCGACAGGGGGCGGTTCCTACAATGAGCAGTTCTTC. It encodes CASRATGGGSYNEQFF.

This clonotype has a handful of counts. The rearrangement joins TRBV5-1 to TRBJ2-1; maybe TRBD2 (5 bases). Trimming shortened V by 0 bases and J by 0 bases, and 13 bases separated the two germline ends. Germline V gives CDR1 SGHRS, CDR2 YFSETQ. This CDR3 is built from 17 residues. The CDR3 reads CASSLERGVSSYNEQFF. DNA for the CDR3: TGCGCCAGCAGCTTGGAACGGGGTGTAAGCTCCTACAATGAGCAGTTCTTC.

This clonotype was detected a few times. The chain carries TRBV24-1 and TRBJ2-1, with D perhaps TRBD2 (6 bases). CDR1 is KGHDR, CDR2 SFDVKD, per germline. The CDR3 length is 14 residues. The V end was cut by 3 bases, the J end by 10 bases, with 15 bases between. CDR3 amino acids: CATSDTRLVGEQFF. The CDR3 DNA is TGTGCCACCAGTGATACAAGACTAGTCGGCGAGCAGTTCTTC.

CDR3 in amino acids: CASRPGQGNGYTF. CDR3 nucleotides: TGTGCCAGCAGACCGGGACAGGGCAATGGCTACACCTTC. The chain has TRBV12-3 or TRBV12-4 and TRBJ1-2; the match to TRBD1 covers 9 bases. This CDR3 is built from 13 residues. V lost 6 bases, J lost 6 bases, and 5 bases stayed unmatched.

The chain has TRBV12-3 or TRBV12-4 and TRBJ1-4; 8 nucleotides line up with TRBD1. The CDR3 is 14 amino acids. With 5 bases clipped from V and 8 bases from J, the junction kept 7 bases outside the gene matches. The CDR3: CASSGGTGREKLFF. The CDR3, as DNA: TGTGCCAGCAGTGGAGGGACAGGTAGAGAAAAACTGTTTTTT.

The chain carries TRBV7-2 and TRBJ2-5; D perhaps matches TRBD2 (6 bases). The CDR3 extends over 14 amino acids. Germline V CDR1 and CDR2: SGHTA, FQGNSA. V lost 0 bases to trimming and J lost 5 bases, with 10 bases between them. The CDR3 reads CASSLAREWETQYF. CDR3 coding DNA: TGTGCCAGCAGCTTAGCCCGGGAGTGGGAGACCCAGTACTTC. The whole variable domain, filled in from reference TRBV7-2 and TRBJ2-5, reads GAGVSQSPSNKVTEKGKDVELRCDPISGHTALYWYRQSLGQGLEFLIYFQGNSAPDKSGLPSDRFSAERTGGSVSTLTIQRTQQEDSAVYLCASSLAREWETQYFGPGTRLLVL.

This clonotype was seen more than once but under ten times. The chain carries TRBV24-1 and TRBJ2-3, with TRBD2 matching 14 bases. This CDR3 has 18 residues. CDR1 is KGHDR, CDR2 SFDVKD, per germline. The V gene end was trimmed by 0 bases and the J gene end by 3 bases; junction bases not matched to a gene: 4. CDR3 region: CATSDLSGTSGRTDTQYF. Written as DNA, the CDR3 is TGTGCCACCAGTGATTTGTCCGGGACTAGCGGGAGAACAGATACGCAGTATTTT.

The sample holds a few counts of this clonotype. The J gene is TRBJ2-1, the V gene TRBV7-9; 8 bases fit TRBD1. V lost 1 base to trimming and J lost 9 bases; unmatched junction nucleotides: 5. Germline assignment: CDR1 SEHNR and CDR2 FQNEAQ (reference sequence). This CDR3 is built from 14 residues. The CDR3 DNA reads TGTGCCAGCAGCTTAGGGACAGGGTATGTTGAGCAGTTCTTC. The encoded protein is CASSLGTGYVEQFF.

This clonotype was counted a few times. This rearrangement joins TRBV29-1 to TRBJ1-1; 8 bases map to TRBD1. The CDR3 contains 16 residues. Germline assignment: CDR1 SQVTM and CDR2 ANQGSEA. J was trimmed by 5 bases and V by 6 bases; bases with no gene match: 17. The CDR3 nucleotides are TGCAGCGTGACAGGGGTGGTAAGCCCTCTAAGGACTGAAGCTTTCTTT. As protein: CSVTGVVSPLRTEAFF.

The genes are TRBV25-1 and TRBJ2-1; 10 bases line up with TRBD2. CDR3 size: 16 residues. Unmatched junction bases numbered 9, after V lost 2 bases and J lost 8 bases. Germline V CDR1 and CDR2: MGHDK, SYGVNS. The CDR3 region is CASSEVLAGRRDEQFF. As DNA, the CDR3 is TGTGCCAGCAGTGAAGTACTAGCGGGAAGGCGCGATGAGCAGTTCTTC.

This clonotype was counted between two and nine times. V is TRBV7-9 and J is TRBJ1-1; D not certain. The ends were cut back, 1 base at V and 1 base at J, with 7 bases in the middle. Germline lookup yields CDR1 SEHNR and CDR2 FQNEAQ (reference sequence). The CDR3 covers 14 residues. The CDR3 region is CASSLGLWNTEAFF. In DNA form, the CDR3 reads TGTGCCAGCAGCTTAGGGCTATGGAACACTGAAGCTTTCTTT.

V and J are TRBV24-1 and TRBJ1-2, with D perhaps TRBD1 (5 bases). This CDR3 comprises 15 residues. Trimming cost V 3 bases and J 8 bases, with 18 bases left between them. Germline CDR1 and CDR2: KGHDR and SFDVKD. CDR3 protein: CATSDPEHPGLGYTF. CDR3 DNA: TGTGCCACCAGTGATCCGGAGCACCCGGGACTAGGCTACACCTTC.

This rearrangement joins TRBV24-1 to TRBJ1-2, with D maybe TRBD1 (6 bases). CDR1 is KGHDR, CDR2 SFDVKD, per germline. Trimming removed 4 bases at V and 4 bases at J, with 15 bases between. This CDR3 comprises 15 residues. CDR3 loop: CATSDRTQGVYGYTF. CDR3 sequence (DNA): TGTGCCACCAGTGACCGAACACAGGGTGTCTATGGCTACACCTTC.

The chain is built from TRBV19 and TRBJ1-5; a weak D match, TRBD1 (6 bases). This CDR3 is 18 amino acids long. Trimming stripped 5 bases from V and 1 base from J, with 21 bases between. Germline-derived CDR1 and CDR2 are LNHDA and SQIVND (reference sequence). CDR3 region: CASSPPGTNAGSNQPQHF. CDR3 nucleotides: TGTGCCAGTAGTCCACCCGGGACAAACGCGGGGAGCAATCAGCCCCAGCATTTT.

A few counts support this clonotype. At one end, the junction sequence differs from germline, possibly due to a read error. This chain connects TRBV7-7 to TRBJ2-7; 7 bases line up with TRBD1. The CDR3 loop spans 13 amino acids. Germline assignment: CDR1 SSHAT and CDR2 FNYEAQ (reference sequence). CDR3 bases: TGTGCTAGCAGCTTAGGCGCAGGGGGCGAGCAGTACTTC. Its protein product is CASSLGAGGEQYF.

This clonotype showed up just a few times. J is TRBJ2-3 and V is TRBV2, with TRBD2 matching 10 bases. In germline, CDR1 is SNHLY, CDR2 FYNNEI. The CDR3 runs to 17 residues. Germline trimming cut 2 bases from V and 6 bases from J; bases unmatched to any gene: 11. CDR3 amino acids: CASSEWAEREGLDTQYF. The DNA for the CDR3 is TGTGCCAGCAGTGAATGGGCCGAGCGGGAGGGCCTGGATACGCAGTATTTT.

This clonotype was counted between two and nine times. The chain recombines TRBV5-5 with TRBJ1-2, with D possibly TRBD1 on 5 matching bases. This CDR3 region has 14 residues. V lost 3 bases to trimming and J lost 2 bases, with 11 bases between them. Germline lookup yields CDR1 SGHKS and CDR2 YYEKEE (reference sequence). The DNA for the CDR3 is TGTGCCAGCAGCTCTGACAGTACAAACTATGGCTACACCTTC. Translation gives CASSSDSTNYGYTF. The entire variable domain, with the rest obtained from reference TRBV5-5 and TRBJ1-2, is as follows: DAGVTQSPTHLIKTRGQQVTLRCSPISGHKSVSWYQQVLGQGPQFIFQYYEKEERGRGNFPDRFSARQFPNYSSELNVNALLLGDSALYLCASSSDSTNYGYTFGSGTRLTVV.